These T cell receptor beta chains were read from a single sample in a study of Ad26.COV2.S vaccination and SARS-CoV-2 variants. Assay: immunoSEQ multiplex PCR; the TCRdb copy retains only in-frame clones and omits some. The sample consists of 350,000 to 500,000 clones, less than 95% of them appearing once. The source was peripheral blood, collected in a trial of Ad26.COV2.S vaccine versus placebo. All receptors derive from a person aged 18-60 years who received the Ad26.COV2.S COVID-19 vaccine or a placebo. Each CDR3 is given with its conserved first and last residue. D genes are given only for firm matches.

j_call,v_call,d_call,cdr3_length,cdr3_nt,cdr3_aa
TRBJ2-4,TRBV6-1,TRBD2,16,TGTGCCAGCAGTGCTGGGGGGGGTCAGGGTGGAAACATTCAGTACTTC,CASSAGGGQGGNIQYF
TRBJ2-3,TRBV3-1/TRBV3-2,.,16,TGTGCCAGCAGCCAAGAATCTGGACCCCGGGCAGATACGCAGTATTTT,CASSQESGPRADTQYF
TRBJ2-5,TRBV6-6,TRBD2,14,TGTGCCAGCAGGCGGACTAGCGGGCAAGAGACCCAGTACTTC,CASRRTSGQETQYF
TRBJ1-5,TRBV6-4,.,14,TGTGCCAGCAGTGACGAAGAATGGGGACAGCCCCAGCATTTT,CASSDEEWGQPQHF
TRBJ2-7,TRBV11-2,.,12,TGTGCCAGCAGCCATGATCACTACGAGCAGTACTTC,CASSHDHYEQYF
TRBJ2-1,TRBV3-1/TRBV3-2,TRBD2,19,TGTGCCAGCAGCCTCGGGGGACTAGCTATCTCCGGCTCCTACAATGAGCAGTTCTTC,CASSLGGLAISGSYNEQFF
TRBJ2-3,TRBV30,.,15,TGTGCCTGGAGCCTTGCAGGGTGGAGGACAGATACGCAGTATTTT,CAWSLAGWRTDTQYF
TRBJ2-3,TRBV19,.,16,TGTGCCAGCCGCCGTGGGATGGACGCTAGCACAGATACGCAGTATTTT,CASRRGMDASTDTQYF
TRBJ1-4,TRBV28,.,13,TGTGCCAGCAGCCGCCCTCGGAATGAAAAACTGTTTTTT,CASSRPRNEKLFF
TRBJ1-1,TRBV4-1,.,14,TGCGCCAGCAGCCAAGATCCTGGGGGCCATGGGGCTTTCTTT,CASSQDPGGHGAFF
TRBJ2-3,TRBV4-2,TRBD2,16,TGTGCCAGCAGCCAAACTAGCGGGAGAGGCACAGATACGCAGTATTTT,CASSQTSGRGTDTQYF
TRBJ2-3,TRBV27,.,12,TGTGCCAGCAGTTTATCCCTGGGGGAAGAGTATTTT,CASSLSLGEEYF
TRBJ2-1,TRBV6-5,.,15,TGTGCCAGCAGTAGTACGGGGGAATCCTACAATGAGCAGTTCTTC,CASSSTGESYNEQFF
TRBJ1-3,TRBV9,.,13,TGTGCCAGCAGCGTAGGATTAGGAAACACCATATATTTT,CASSVGLGNTIYF
TRBJ2-3,TRBV11-3,TRBD2,18,TGTGCCAGCAGCTTAGGGACTAGCGGGAGCCTTGTCACAGATACGCAGTATTTT,CASSLGTSGSLVTDTQYF
TRBJ2-1,TRBV10-3,.,11,TGTGCCATCAGTGATGGGGGTGAGCAGTTCTTC,CAISDGGEQFF
TRBJ1-1,TRBV6-2/TRBV6-3,.,13,TGTGCCAGCAGTTACCGGTTAGCCACTGAAGCTTTCTTT,CASSYRLATEAFF